The clone carrying this TCR beta chain was found a few times. This sample is part of a study of regulatory T cells in long-lasting Graves disease. According to the study, TCR beta libraries were built with iRepertoire HTBI primers and CDR3-region Arm-PCR. One entry per CDR3 protein results from TCRdb running MiXCR on the multiplex PCR reads. The sample yields about 450,000 distinct CDR3 sequences, roughly a quarter seen once. Time point reported: persistent/refractory GD, antithyroid drugs over 5 years with positive TRAb. The TCR library was made from RNA that had been extracted from PBMCs in TRIzol. Sequencing was performed on peripheral blood mononuclear cells (PBMCs), taken when the disease was refractory, from a patient treated with antithyroid drugs. This TCR was sampled from a female donor with Graves disease.

CDR3 region: CATSEGHGYTF. The DNA for the CDR3 is TGTGCCACCAGTGAGGGTCATGGCTACACCTTC. The chain has TRBV24-1 and TRBJ1-2; unclear D gene. The ends were cut back, 4 bases at V and 6 bases at J, with 5 bases in the middle. The germline gives CDR1 KGHDR, CDR2 SFDVKD. The CDR3 sequence is 11 residues long.